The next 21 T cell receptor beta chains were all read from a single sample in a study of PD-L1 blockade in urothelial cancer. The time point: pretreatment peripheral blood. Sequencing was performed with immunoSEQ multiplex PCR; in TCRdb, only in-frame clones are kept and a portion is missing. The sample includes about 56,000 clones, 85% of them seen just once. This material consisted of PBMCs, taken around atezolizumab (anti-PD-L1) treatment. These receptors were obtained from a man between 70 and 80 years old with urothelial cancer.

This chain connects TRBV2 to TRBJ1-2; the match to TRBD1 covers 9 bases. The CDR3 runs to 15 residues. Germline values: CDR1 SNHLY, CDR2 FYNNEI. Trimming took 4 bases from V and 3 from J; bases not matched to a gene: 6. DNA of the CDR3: TGTGCCAGCAGTGCTAGGGACAGGGCCTACTATGGCTACACCTTC. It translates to CASSARDRAYYGYTF.

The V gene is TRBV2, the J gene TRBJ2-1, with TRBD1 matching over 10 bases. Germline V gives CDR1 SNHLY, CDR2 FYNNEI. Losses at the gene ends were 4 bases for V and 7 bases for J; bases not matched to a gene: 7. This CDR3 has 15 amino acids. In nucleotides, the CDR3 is TGTGCCAGCAGTGCGGACAGGGGGGTTCTGAATGAGCAGTTCTTC. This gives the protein CASSADRGVLNEQFF.

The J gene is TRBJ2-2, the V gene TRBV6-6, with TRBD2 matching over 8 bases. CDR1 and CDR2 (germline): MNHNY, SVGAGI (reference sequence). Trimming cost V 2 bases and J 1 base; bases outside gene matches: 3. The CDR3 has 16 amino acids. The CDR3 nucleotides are TGTGCCAGCAGTTACGGACTAGCCTGGAACACCGGGGAGCTGTTTTTT. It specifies CASSYGLAWNTGELFF.

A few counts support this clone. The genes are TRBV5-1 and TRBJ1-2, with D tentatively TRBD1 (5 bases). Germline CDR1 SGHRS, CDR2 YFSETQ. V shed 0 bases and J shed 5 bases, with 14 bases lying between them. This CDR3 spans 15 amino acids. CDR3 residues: CASSLGTGVLYGYTF. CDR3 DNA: TGCGCCAGCAGCTTGGGAACAGGCGTATTATATGGCTACACCTTC.

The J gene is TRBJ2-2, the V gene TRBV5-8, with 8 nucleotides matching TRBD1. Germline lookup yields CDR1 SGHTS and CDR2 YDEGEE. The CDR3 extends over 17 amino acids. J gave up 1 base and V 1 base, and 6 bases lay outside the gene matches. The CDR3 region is CASSLSRGTGNTGELFF. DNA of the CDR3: TGTGCCAGCAGCTTGTCCCGAGGGACAGGGAACACCGGGGAGCTGTTTTTT. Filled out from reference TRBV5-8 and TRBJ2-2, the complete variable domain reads EAGVTQSPTHLIKTRGQQATLRCSPISGHTSVYWYQQALGLGLQFLLWYDEGEERNRGNFPPRFSGRQFPNYSSELNVNALELEDSALYLCASSLSRGTGNTGELFFGEGSRLTVL.

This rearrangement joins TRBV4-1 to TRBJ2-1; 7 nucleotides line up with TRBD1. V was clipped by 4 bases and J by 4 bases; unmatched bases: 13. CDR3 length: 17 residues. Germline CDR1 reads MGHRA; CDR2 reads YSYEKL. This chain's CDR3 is CASSPQGETAPYNEQFF. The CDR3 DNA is TGCGCCAGCAGCCCCCAGGGGGAGACCGCGCCATACAATGAGCAGTTCTTC.

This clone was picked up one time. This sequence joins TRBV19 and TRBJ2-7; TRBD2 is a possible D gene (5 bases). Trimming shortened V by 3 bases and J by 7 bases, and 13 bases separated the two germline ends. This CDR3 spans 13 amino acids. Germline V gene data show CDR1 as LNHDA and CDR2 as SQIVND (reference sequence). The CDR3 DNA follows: TGTGCCAGTAGTATCATCTCGGGGAGTGAGCAGTACTTC. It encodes CASSIISGSEQYF. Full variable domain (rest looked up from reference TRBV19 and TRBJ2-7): DGGITQSPKYLFRKEGQNVTLSCEQNLNHDAMYWYRQDPGQGLRLIYYSQIVNDFQKGDIAEGYSVSREKKESFPLTVTSAQKNPTAFYLCASSIISGSEQYFGPGTRLTVT.

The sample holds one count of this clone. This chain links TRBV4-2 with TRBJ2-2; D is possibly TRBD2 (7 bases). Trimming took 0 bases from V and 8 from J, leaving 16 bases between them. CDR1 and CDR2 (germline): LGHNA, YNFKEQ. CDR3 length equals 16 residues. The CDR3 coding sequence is TGTGCCAGCAGCCAAGAATTCGGGGGGCTAAAAGGGGAGCTGTTTTTT. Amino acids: CASSQEFGGLKGELFF.

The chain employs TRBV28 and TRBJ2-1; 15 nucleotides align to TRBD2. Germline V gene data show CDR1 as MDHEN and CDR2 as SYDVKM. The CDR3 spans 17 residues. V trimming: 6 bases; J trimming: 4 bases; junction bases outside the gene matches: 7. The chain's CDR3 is CASRGTSGRPGYNEQFF. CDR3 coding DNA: TGTGCCAGCAGAGGGACTAGCGGGAGGCCGGGGTACAATGAGCAGTTCTTC.

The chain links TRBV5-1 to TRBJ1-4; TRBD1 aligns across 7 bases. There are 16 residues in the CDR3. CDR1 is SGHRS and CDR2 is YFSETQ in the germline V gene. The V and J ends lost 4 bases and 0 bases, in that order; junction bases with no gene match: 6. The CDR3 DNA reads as TGCGCCAGCAGCCGGGAGGGGACAGCAACTAATGAAAAACTGTTTTTT. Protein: CASSREGTATNEKLFF.

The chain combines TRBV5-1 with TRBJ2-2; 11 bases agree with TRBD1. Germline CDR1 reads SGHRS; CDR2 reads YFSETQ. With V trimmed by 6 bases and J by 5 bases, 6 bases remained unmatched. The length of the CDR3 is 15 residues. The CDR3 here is CASMFGTGGTGELFF. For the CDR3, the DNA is TGCGCCAGCATGTTCGGGACAGGGGGGACCGGGGAGCTGTTTTTT. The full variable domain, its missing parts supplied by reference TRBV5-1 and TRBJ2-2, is KAGVTQTPRYLIKTRGQQVTLSCSPISGHRSVSWYQQTPGQGLQFLFEYFSETQRNKGNFPGRFSGRQFSNSRSEMNVSTLELGDSALYLCASMFGTGGTGELFFGEGSRLTVL.

CDR3 amino acids: CASSSQTGAPHGYTF. In DNA form, the CDR3 reads TGTGCCAGCAGTTCCCAAACAGGGGCCCCCCATGGCTACACCTTC. This chain links TRBV28 with TRBJ1-2; 7 bases are shared with TRBD1. The CDR3 has 15 residues. Germline V gene data show CDR1 as MDHEN and CDR2 as SYDVKM. Trimming removed 4 bases from V and 6 bases from J; junction bases left unmatched: 11.

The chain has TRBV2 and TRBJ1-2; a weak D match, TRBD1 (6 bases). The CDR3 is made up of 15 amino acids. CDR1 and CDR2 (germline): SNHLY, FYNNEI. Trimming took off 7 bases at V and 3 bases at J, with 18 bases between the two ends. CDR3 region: CASTRAGGRDYGYTF. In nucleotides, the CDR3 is TGTGCCAGCACCCGAGCGGGGGGCAGGGACTATGGCTACACCTTC.

The CDR3 DNA is TGTGCCAGCAGTGATATCAGGGGAAACACCATATATTTT. Its translation: CASSDIRGNTIYF. The V gene is TRBV6-1, the J gene TRBJ1-3; unclear D gene. Trimming cost V 3 bases and J 4 bases, with 7 bases left between them. Germline loops: CDR1 MNHNS, CDR2 SASEGT. The CDR3 sequence is 13 residues long.

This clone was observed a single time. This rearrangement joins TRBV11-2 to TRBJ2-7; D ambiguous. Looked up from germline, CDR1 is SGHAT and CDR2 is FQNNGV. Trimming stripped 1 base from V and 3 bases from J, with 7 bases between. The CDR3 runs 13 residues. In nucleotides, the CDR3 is TGTGCCAGCAGCTTAGCTCAGAACTACGAGCAGTACTTC. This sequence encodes CASSLAQNYEQYF.

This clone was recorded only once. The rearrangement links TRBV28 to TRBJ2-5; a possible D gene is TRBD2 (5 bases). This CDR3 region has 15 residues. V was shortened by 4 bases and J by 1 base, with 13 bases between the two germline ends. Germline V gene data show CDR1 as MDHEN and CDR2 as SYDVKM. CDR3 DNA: TGTGCCAGCAGTTACTTAGCGAACTTCCAAGAGACCCAGTACTTC. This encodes CASSYLANFQETQYF.

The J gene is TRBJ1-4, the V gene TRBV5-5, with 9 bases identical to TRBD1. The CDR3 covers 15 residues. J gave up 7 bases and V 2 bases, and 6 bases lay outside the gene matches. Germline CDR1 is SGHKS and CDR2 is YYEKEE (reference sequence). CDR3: CASSLDRGRREKLFF. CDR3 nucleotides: TGTGCCAGCAGCTTAGACAGGGGGAGGCGTGAAAAACTGTTTTTT.

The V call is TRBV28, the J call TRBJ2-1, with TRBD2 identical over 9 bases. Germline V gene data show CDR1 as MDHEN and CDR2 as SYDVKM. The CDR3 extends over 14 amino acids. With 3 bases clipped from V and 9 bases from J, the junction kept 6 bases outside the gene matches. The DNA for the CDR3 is TGTGCCAGCAGTTTTAGCGGGAGTCTTAGTGAGCAGTTCTTC. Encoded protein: CASSFSGSLSEQFF.

The CDR3 nucleotides read TGCGCCAGCAGCTTGGCCGGGGGATTCGATGGCTACACCTTC. As protein: CASSLAGGFDGYTF. The chain joins TRBV5-1 to TRBJ1-2, with D possibly being TRBD1 (5 bases). This CDR3 spans 14 amino acids. CDR1 is SGHRS and CDR2 is YFSETQ in the germline V gene. Between the trimmed V and J ends, which lost 0 bases and 6 bases, there was a span of 12 bases.

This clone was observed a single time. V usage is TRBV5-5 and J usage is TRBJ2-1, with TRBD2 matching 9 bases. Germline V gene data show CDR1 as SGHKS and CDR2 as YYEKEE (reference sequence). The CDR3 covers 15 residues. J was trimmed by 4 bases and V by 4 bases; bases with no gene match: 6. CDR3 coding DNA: TGTGCCAGCAGCCCCCTAGCGGGACCATACAATGAGCAGTTCTTC. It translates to CASSPLAGPYNEQFF.

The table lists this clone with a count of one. The CDR3 DNA follows: TGTGCCAGCGGCCGGACAGGGGGTAACAATGAGCAGTTCTTC. Its protein product is CASGRTGGNNEQFF. The genes are TRBV6-6 and TRBJ2-1, with 10 bases fitting TRBD1. Per the germline V gene, CDR1 is MNHNY and CDR2 is SVGAGI (reference sequence). The V segment lost 8 bases and the J segment 5 bases; nucleotides outside the gene matches: 6. This CDR3 is built from 14 residues.